This T cell receptor beta chain derives from a study of cytomegalovirus exposure and HLA in healthy donors. Details on this clone: Its antigen remains unidentified.

The study's findings and limits: The study labeled more than 150 TCR beta chains cytomegalovirus-associated. The study assumed roughly uniform donor sequencing depth for presence/absence analyses. Versus the approximately 700-donor mean, an Asian-associated ancestry cluster reportedly showed fewer N-insertions in a later analysis.

With 60 Vbeta and 13 Jbeta primers, the PCR was carried out. Original processing methods: About 11 million shared chains were among the roughly 80 million unique TCR beta chains that a later analysis counted. Clones were sequenced by immunoSEQ multiplex PCR, and TCRdb holds only the in-frame ones, with some missing. V and J calls and clone size are copied from that table; D and trimming were computed from the DNA. The clone table shows approximately 120,000 clones, with the ten largest holding approximately 1%. The sequenced sample was PBMCs. The receptor comes from a man aged 18 to 30 in good health and CMV-seronegative.

CDR3 region: CASRGPVYEQYF. The CDR3 coding sequence is TGTGCCAGCAGGGGGCCAGTTTACGAGCAGTACTTC. V usage is TRBV6-1 and J usage is TRBJ2-7, with D tentatively TRBD1 (5 bases). The CDR3 extends over 12 amino acids. CDR1 is MNHNS and CDR2 is SASEGT in the germline V gene. Trimming shortened V by 6 bases and J by 4 bases, and 10 bases separated the two germline ends.